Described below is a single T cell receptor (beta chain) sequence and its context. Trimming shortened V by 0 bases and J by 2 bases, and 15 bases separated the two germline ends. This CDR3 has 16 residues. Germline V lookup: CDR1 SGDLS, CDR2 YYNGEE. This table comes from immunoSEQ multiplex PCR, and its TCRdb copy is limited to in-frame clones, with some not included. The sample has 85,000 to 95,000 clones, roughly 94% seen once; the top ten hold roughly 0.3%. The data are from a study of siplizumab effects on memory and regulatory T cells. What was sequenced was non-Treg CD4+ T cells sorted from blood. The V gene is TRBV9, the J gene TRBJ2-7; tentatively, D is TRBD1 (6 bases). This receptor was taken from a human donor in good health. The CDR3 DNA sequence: TGTGCCAGCAGCGTAGGAAGCTCCAGGGGTCCCTACGAGCAGTACTTC. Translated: CASSVGSSRGPYEQYF.